Listed here are 2 T cell receptor beta chains from one sample, sequenced in a study of neurological immune-mediated disorders. From the 5' RACE reads, TCRdb called clonotypes with MiXCR, one entry per CDR3 protein. The repertoire holds about 60,000 distinct CDR3 sequences, 4% to 5.5% seen once, with 2.9% in the top ten. The sequenced sample consisted of PBMCs. These receptors all come from a man in his fifties with multiple sclerosis.

The sample holds many counts of this clonotype. V gene TRBV7-9 combines with J gene TRBJ1-2; 10 bases are a match to TRBD1. This CDR3 contains 17 residues. CDR1 is SEHNR and CDR2 is FQNEAQ in the germline V gene (reference sequence). Losses at the gene ends were 5 bases for V and 6 bases for J; bases not matched to a gene: 15. The DNA of the CDR3 is TGTGCCAGCAGCCGTCCCGGACAGGGGGTATTGGTCCATGGCTACACCTTC. Translating it yields CASSRPGQGVLVHGYTF.

This clonotype was seen only a few times. The rearrangement uses TRBV7-2 and TRBJ2-1, with D perhaps being TRBD1 or TRBD2 (5 bases each). CDR1 SGHTA and CDR2 FQGNSA come from the germline V gene. This CDR3 region has 14 residues. The V gene lost 3 bases and the J gene lost 7 bases, with 13 bases spanning the gap. The DNA of the CDR3 is TGTGCCAGCAGCTTTTCCGGGACGCAGAATGAGCAGTTCTTC. As protein: CASSFSGTQNEQFF.